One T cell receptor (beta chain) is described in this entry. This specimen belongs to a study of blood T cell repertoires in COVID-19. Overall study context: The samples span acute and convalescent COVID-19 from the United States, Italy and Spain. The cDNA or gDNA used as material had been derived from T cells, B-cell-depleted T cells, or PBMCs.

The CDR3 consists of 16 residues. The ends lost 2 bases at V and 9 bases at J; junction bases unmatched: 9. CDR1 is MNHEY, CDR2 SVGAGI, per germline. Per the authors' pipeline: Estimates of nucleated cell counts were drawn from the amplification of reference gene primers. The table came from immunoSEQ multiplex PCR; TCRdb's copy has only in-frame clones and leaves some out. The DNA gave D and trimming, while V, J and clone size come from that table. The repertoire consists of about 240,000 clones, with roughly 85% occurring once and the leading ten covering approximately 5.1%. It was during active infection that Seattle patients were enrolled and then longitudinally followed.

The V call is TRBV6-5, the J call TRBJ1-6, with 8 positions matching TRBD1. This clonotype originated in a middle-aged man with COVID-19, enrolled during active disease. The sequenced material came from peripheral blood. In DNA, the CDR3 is TGTGCCAGCAGTTACCAGCCGCGGGACAGGACTTCACCCCTCCACTTT. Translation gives CASSYQPRDRTSPLHF.